The source of this T cell receptor beta chain is a study of blood T cells in healthy people across ages (dated by TCRdb to about 2015). For the wider study: In model experiments, template switching captured about one uniquely barcoded TCR beta cDNA molecule for every two T cells. The study measured age-related changes in TCR beta repertoire diversity using deep sequencing normalized with unique cDNA molecular identifiers. Four age groups were formed from the donors: young (average 16 years), middle-aged (approximately 40), aged (62) and long-lived (82). To avoid experimental bias, donors of different ages were randomly spread across the sequencing lanes. The study analyzed two additional independent replicas of 1 million unique cDNA reads from the same blood draw for two donors, one aged 18 to 30 and one aged 80 or older.

Libraries were built with 5' RACE. TCRdb records Illumina HiSeq 2500 as the sequencer. A second about 7 to 12 cycle PCR used a sample-barcoded 5' primer and a J-beta primer mix. Each TCR beta cDNA molecule received a unique molecular identifier from a template-switch 5' adaptor carrying 12 random nucleotides. At least 2.5 million CDR3-containing paired-end reads were obtained from each sample. First-strand cDNA synthesis was performed from all RNA using the Mint cDNA synthesis kit, with priming by a TRBC-specific oligonucleotide. All cDNA was treated with uracil-DNA glycosylase and then went through a first 18-cycle PCR with the universal primers M1SS and BC2_uni_R. On the study's bioinformatics: For normalization, 1 million high-quality reads, each with a distinct molecular identifier, were randomly selected from each sample. Reads with shared molecular identifiers were discarded instead of being binned into consensus sequences. CDR3 identification, clonotype clustering and error correction used MiTCR with a Q25 quality threshold and the strictest error-elimination algorithm. A nonparametric unseen species model with Euler transformation was used to estimate a lower bound on total TCR beta diversity. TCRdb handled the public reads itself, with Q25 trimming in fastp and clone calling in MiXCR, and kept productive beta chains. Every entry covers one CDR3 protein and lists the most common genes and DNA from its rows. TCRdb, not the original authors, processed these V and J calls. A total of around 780,000 distinct CDR3 sequences appear in this sample, roughly 50% of them only once. The ten largest clones represent more than 25% of the sample.

Beyond this particular receptor, the publication reports: Because profiling used bulk unsorted PBMCs, naive and antigen-experienced compartments could not be compared conclusively. A strong correlation was found between observed TCR beta diversity and the percentage of naive T cells measured by flow cytometry. Estimates of total diversity from one million sequenced T cells were regarded as lower bounds and underestimates. Observed TCR beta diversity per million T cells fell roughly linearly with age, and a significant reduction was already apparent by age about 43. Compared with the aged group, the long-lived group had more naive CD4+ T cells, fewer expanded clones and increased TCR diversity, a pattern suggesting age selection. Because donor CMV infection status was unknown, age-related changes in expanded clonotypes were potentially confounded.

This clonotype was detected once. Its recognized antigen is unknown. Base qualities were left out, and no much larger clone turns up one base away. Donors were 39 systemically healthy Caucasian individuals from Russia aged roughly 6 to 100 years. Each donor gave 8 to 10 milliliters of peripheral blood, drawn into EDTA-treated Vacutainer tubes. PBMCs were isolated by Ficoll-Paque density-gradient centrifugation, with at least 6.5 million obtained per sample. Total RNA, at least 5.5 micrograms per sample, was extracted from PBMCs with Trizol reagent. The percentages of naive CD45RAhigh/CD27high T cells were determined by flow cytometry on a PBMC aliquot from every donor. This TCR came from a man aged 35-49 years in good health. The sample was blood.

CDR3 protein: CASSSPGLAVTSYEQYF. The DNA reads as follows: TGTGCCAGCAGCTCCCCGGGACTAGCGGTAACGTCCTACGAGCAGTACTTC. This sequence uses TRBV7-2 and TRBJ2-7; 11 nucleotides in the junction match TRBD2. From cysteine to phenylalanine, the CDR3 is 17 amino acids long. CDR3 DNA is the only sequence kept; it has 51 bases, read in frame from the first base. Germline trimming amounts to 4 bases on V and 1 base on J, with 9 as the count of junction bases outside the gene matches. CDR1 and CDR2 (SGHTA, FQGNSA) derive from the germline V gene.